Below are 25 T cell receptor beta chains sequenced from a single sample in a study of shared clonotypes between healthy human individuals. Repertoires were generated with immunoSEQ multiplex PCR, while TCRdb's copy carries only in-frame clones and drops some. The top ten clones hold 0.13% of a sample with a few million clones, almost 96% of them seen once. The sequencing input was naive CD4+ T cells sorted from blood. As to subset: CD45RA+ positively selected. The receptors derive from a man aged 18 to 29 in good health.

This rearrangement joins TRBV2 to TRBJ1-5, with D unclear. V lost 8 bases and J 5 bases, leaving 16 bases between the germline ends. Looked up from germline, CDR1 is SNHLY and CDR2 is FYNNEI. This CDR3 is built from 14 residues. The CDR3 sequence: CASANNLPYQPQHF. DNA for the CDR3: TGTGCCAGCGCTAACAATCTCCCGTATCAGCCCCAGCATTTT.

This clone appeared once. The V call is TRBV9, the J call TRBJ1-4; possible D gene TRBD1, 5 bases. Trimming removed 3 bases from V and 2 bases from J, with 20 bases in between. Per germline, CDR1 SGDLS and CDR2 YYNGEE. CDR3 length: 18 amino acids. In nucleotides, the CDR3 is TGTGCCAGCAGCGCCGAGGGACGCTCCCGGGGTACTAATGAAAAACTGTTTTTT. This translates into CASSAEGRSRGTNEKLFF. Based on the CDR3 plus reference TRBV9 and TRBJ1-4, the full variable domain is DSGVTQTPKHLITATGQRVTLRCSPRSGDLSVYWYQQSLDQGLQFLIQYYNGEERAKGNILERFSAQQFPDLHSELNLSSLELGDSALYFCASSAEGRSRGTNEKLFFGSGTQLSVL.

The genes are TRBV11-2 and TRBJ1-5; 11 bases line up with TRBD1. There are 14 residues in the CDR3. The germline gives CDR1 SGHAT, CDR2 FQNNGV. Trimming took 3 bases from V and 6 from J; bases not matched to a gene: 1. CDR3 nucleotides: TGTGCCAGCAGCTTGGACAGGGGGCCTCAGCCCCAGCATTTT. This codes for CASSLDRGPQPQHF.

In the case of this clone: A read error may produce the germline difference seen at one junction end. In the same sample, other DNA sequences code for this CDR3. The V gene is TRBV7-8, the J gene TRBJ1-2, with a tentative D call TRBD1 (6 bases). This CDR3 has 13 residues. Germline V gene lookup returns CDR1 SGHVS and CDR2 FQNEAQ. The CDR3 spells CASSLGQNYGYTF. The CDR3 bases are TGTGCCAGCAGTTTAGGACAGAACTATGGCTACACCTTC.

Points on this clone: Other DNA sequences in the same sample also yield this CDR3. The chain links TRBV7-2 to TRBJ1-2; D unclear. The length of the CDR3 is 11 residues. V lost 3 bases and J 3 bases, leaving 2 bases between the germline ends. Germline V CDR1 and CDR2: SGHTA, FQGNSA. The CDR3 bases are TGTGCCAGCAGCTTGGACTATGGCTACACCTTC. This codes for CASSLDYGYTF. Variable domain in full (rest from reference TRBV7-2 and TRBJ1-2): GAGVSQSPSNKVTEKGKDVELRCDPISGHTALYWYRQSLGQGLEFLIYFQGNSAPDKSGLPSDRFSAERTGGSVSTLTIQRTQQEDSAVYLCASSLDYGYTFGSGTRLTVV.

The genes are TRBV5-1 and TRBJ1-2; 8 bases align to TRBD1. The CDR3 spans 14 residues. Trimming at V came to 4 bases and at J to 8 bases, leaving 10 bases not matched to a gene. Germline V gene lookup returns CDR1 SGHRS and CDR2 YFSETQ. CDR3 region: CASSPSGQGGGYTF. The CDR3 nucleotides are TGCGCCAGCAGCCCGTCCGGACAGGGTGGCGGCTACACCTTC. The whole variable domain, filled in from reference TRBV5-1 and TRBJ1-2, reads KAGVTQTPRYLIKTRGQQVTLSCSPISGHRSVSWYQQTPGQGLQFLFEYFSETQRNKGNFPGRFSGRQFSNSRSEMNVSTLELGDSALYLCASSPSGQGGGYTFGSGTRLTVV.

The CDR3 here is CASSEWQGTSTGELFF. CDR3 nucleotide sequence: TGTGCCAGCAGTGAATGGCAGGGAACCTCCACCGGGGAGCTGTTTTTT. The chain combines TRBV2 with TRBJ2-2; D perhaps matches TRBD1 (5 bases). The CDR3 loop spans 16 amino acids. In germline, CDR1 is SNHLY, CDR2 FYNNEI. Trimming took 2 bases from V and 4 from J, leaving 14 bases between them.

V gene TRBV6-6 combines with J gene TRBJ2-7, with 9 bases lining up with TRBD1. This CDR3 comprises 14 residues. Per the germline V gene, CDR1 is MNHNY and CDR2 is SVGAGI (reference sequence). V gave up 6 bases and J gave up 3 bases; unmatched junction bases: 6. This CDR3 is CASRPGTGYYEQYF. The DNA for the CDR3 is TGTGCCAGCAGACCCGGGACAGGGTACTACGAGCAGTACTTC.

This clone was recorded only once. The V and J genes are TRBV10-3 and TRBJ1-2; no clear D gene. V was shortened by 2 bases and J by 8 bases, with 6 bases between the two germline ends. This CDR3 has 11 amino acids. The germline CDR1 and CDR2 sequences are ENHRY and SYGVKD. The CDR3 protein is CAISEARGYTF. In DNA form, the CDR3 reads TGTGCCATCAGTGAGGCGAGAGGCTACACCTTC.

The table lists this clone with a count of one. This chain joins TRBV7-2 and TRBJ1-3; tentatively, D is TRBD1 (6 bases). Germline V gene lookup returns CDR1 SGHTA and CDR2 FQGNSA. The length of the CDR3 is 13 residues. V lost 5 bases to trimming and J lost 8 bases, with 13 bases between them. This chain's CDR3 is CASSPGAPDTIYF. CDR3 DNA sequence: TGTGCCAGCAGCCCGGGGGCTCCGGACACCATATATTTT.

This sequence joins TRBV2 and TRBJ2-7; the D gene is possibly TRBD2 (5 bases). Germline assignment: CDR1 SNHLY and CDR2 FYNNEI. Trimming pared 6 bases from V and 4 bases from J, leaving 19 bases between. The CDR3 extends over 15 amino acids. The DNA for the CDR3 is TGTGCCAGCAGCTACCCCACCGGACTCCAGTACGAGCAGTACTTC. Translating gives CASSYPTGLQYEQYF.

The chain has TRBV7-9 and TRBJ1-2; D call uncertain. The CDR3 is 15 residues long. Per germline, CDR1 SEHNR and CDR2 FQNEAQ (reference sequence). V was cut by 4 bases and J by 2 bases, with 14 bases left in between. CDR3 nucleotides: TGTGCCAGCAGCTCATTGGACCTGGGGAACTATGGCTACACCTTC. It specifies CASSSLDLGNYGYTF. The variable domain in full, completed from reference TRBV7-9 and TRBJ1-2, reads DTGVSQNPRHKITKRGQNVTFRCDPISEHNRLYWYRQTLGQGPEFLTYFQNEAQLEKSRLLSDRFSAERPKGSFSTLEIQRTEQGDSAMYLCASSSLDLGNYGYTFGSGTRLTVV.

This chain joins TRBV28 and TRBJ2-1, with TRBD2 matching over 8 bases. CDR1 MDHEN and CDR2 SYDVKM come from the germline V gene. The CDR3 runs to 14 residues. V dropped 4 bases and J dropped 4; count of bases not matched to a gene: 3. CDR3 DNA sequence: TGTGCCAGCAGTTCCGGCGGGGGGTACAATGAGCAGTTCTTC. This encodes CASSSGGGYNEQFF.

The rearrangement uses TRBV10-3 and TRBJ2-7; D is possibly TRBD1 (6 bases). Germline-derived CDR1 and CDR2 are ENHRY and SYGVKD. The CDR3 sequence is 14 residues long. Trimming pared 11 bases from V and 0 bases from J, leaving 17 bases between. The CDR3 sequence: CASCVGTNSYEQYF. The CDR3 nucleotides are TGTGCCTCCTGCGTTGGGACAAACTCCTACGAGCAGTACTTC.

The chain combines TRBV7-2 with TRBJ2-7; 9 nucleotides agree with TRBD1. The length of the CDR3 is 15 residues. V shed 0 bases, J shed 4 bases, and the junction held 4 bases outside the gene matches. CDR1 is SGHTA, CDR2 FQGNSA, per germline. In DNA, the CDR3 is TGTGCCAGCAGCTTAGCCGACAGGGGGGTGTACGAGCAGTACTTC. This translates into CASSLADRGVYEQYF.

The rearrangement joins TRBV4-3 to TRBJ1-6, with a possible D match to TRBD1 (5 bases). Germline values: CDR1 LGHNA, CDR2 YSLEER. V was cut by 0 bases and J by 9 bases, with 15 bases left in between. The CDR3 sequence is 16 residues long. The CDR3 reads CASSQEAGPLGSPLHF. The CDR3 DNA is TGCGCCAGCAGCCAAGAGGCAGGGCCCCTGGGTTCACCCCTCCACTTT.

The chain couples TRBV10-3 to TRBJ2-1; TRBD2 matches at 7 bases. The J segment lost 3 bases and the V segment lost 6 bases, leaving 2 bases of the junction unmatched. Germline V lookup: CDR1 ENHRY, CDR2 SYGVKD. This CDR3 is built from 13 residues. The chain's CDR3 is CAISWGGYNEQFF. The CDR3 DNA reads TGTGCCATCAGCTGGGGGGGCTACAATGAGCAGTTCTTC.

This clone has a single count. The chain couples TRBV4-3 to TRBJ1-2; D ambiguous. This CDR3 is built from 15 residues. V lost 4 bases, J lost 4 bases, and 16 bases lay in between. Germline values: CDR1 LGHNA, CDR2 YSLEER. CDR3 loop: CASSPGNLRGYGYTF. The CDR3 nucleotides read TGCGCCAGCAGCCCGGGGAACCTACGGGGCTATGGCTACACCTTC.

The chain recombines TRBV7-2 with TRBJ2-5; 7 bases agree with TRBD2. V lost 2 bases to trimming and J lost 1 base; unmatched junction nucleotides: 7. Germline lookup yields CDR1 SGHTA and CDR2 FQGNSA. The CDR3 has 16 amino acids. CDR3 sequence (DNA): TGTGCCAGCAGCTTATATTCATCGGGGGGCCAAGAGACCCAGTACTTC. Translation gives CASSLYSSGGQETQYF.

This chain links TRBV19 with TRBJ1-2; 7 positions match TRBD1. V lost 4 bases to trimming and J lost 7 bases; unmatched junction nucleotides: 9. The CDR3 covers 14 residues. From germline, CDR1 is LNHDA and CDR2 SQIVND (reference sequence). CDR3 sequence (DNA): TGTGCCAGTAGTACCCGACAGGGCTCAGGTGGCTACACCTTC. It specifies CASSTRQGSGGYTF.

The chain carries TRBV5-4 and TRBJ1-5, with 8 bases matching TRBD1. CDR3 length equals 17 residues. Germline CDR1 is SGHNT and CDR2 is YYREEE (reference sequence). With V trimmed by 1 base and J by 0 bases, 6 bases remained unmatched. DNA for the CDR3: TGTGCCAGCAGCTTGACCCAGGGGGCAGGTAGCAATCAGCCCCAGCATTTT. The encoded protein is CASSLTQGAGSNQPQHF.

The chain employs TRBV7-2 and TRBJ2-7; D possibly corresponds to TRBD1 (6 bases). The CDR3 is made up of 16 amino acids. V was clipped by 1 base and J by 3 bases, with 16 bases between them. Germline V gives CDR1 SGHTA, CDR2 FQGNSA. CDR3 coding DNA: TGTGCCAGCAGCTTAGTCTGGTACGACAGGCGCTACGAGCAGTACTTC. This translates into CASSLVWYDRRYEQYF. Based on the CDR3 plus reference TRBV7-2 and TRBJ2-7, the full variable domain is GAGVSQSPSNKVTEKGKDVELRCDPISGHTALYWYRQSLGQGLEFLIYFQGNSAPDKSGLPSDRFSAERTGGSVSTLTIQRTQQEDSAVYLCASSLVWYDRRYEQYFGPGTRLTVT.

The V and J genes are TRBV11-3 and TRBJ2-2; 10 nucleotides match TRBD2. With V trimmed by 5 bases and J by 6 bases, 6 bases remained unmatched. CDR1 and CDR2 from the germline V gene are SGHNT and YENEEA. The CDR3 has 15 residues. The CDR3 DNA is TGTGCCAGCAGCCTCGGGACTAGCGTTTCCGGGGAGCTGTTTTTT. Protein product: CASSLGTSVSGELFF.

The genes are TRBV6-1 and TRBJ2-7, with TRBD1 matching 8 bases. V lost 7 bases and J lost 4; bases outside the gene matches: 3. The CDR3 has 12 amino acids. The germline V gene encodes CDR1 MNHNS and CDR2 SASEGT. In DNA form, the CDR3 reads TGTGCCAGCATGCAGGGGGCTTACGAGCAGTACTTC. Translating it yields CASMQGAYEQYF.

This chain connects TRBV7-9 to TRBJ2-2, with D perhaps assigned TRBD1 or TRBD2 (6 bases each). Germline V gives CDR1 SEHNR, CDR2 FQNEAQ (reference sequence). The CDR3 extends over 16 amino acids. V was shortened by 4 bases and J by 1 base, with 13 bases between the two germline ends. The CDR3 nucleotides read TGTGCCAGCAGCTCCGGAAGGGGGGTGAACACCGGGGAGCTGTTTTTT. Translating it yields CASSSGRGVNTGELFF.